The 20 T cell receptor beta chains below come from one sample, sequenced in a study of spatial heterogeneity in lung cancer. Time point given: sample taken at primary tumor resection. Frozen PBMC, nontumor lung or tumor provided whole RNA, which was sequenced unsorted. TCRdb used MiXCR to reprocess the 5' RACE reads, holding one entry per CDR3 protein. The table records around 60,000 distinct CDR3 sequences, around 8.4% of them present only once. Sequenced here: PBMCs, sampled at surgery. The receptors were gathered from a female donor with early-stage non-small cell lung cancer.

The chain uses TRBV7-9 and TRBJ2-3, with 7 nucleotides matching TRBD2. From germline, CDR1 is SEHNR and CDR2 FQNEAQ (reference sequence). V shed 5 bases, J shed 0 bases, and the junction held 14 bases outside the gene matches. The CDR3 contains 18 residues. The CDR3 protein is CASSPSGGGWTSTDTQYF. CDR3 coding DNA: TGTGCCAGCAGCCCATCGGGGGGAGGCTGGACTAGCACAGATACGCAGTATTTT.

This clonotype was counted a few times. This chain connects TRBV19 to TRBJ2-4, with 7 bases aligning to TRBD1. Germline V gene data show CDR1 as LNHDA and CDR2 as SQIVND (reference sequence). This CDR3 region has 15 residues. V lost 6 bases and J lost 4; bases outside the gene matches: 9. The CDR3 DNA reads as TGTGCCAGTAGCCTAACAGGGGACGGGAAAAACATTCAGTACTTC. As protein: CASSLTGDGKNIQYF.

The V and J genes are TRBV5-4 and TRBJ2-2, with no clear D. CDR1 SGHNT and CDR2 YYREEE come from the germline V gene (reference sequence). Trimming took off 1 base at V and 1 base at J, with 2 bases between the two ends. The CDR3 contains 13 residues. In nucleotides, the CDR3 is TGTGCCAGCAGCTTGATGAACACCGGGGAGCTGTTTTTT. Protein: CASSLMNTGELFF. The complete variable domain, with remaining parts taken from reference TRBV5-4 and TRBJ2-2, reads ETGVTQSPTHLIKTRGQQVTLRCSSQSGHNTVSWYQQALGQGPQFIFQYYREEENGRGNFPPRFSGLQFPNYSSELNVNALELDDSALYLCASSLMNTGELFFGEGSRLTVL.

This clonotype appeared a few times. The rearrangement links TRBV20-1 to TRBJ2-5, with a tentative D call TRBD2 (5 bases). The CDR3 is 14 residues long. Trimming stripped 7 bases from V and 5 bases from J, with 20 bases between. Looked up from germline, CDR1 is DFQATT and CDR2 is SNEGSKA (reference sequence). The CDR3 DNA follows: TGCAGTGTAGACGTAGCGTTGAGAAAGGAGACCCAGTACTTC. Amino acids: CSVDVALRKETQYF.

This clonotype was counted at least ten times. V gene TRBV28 combines with J gene TRBJ2-1, with TRBD2 matching 10 bases. The germline V gene encodes CDR1 MDHEN and CDR2 SYDVKM. V trimming: 7 bases; J trimming: 7 bases; junction bases outside the gene matches: 13. CDR3 length: 16 residues. CDR3 sequence: CASIPASGSGPNEQFF. The DNA of the CDR3 is TGTGCCAGCATCCCCGCTAGCGGGAGTGGGCCGAATGAGCAGTTCTTC.

This clonotype was found a few times. For the CDR3, the DNA is TGCAGTGCTAGGGGACCCCCTGGGCTCAGCACCGGGGAGCTGTTTTTT. Its protein is CSARGPPGLSTGELFF. The V gene is TRBV20-1, the J gene TRBJ2-2; D assignment may be TRBD1 or TRBD2 (5 bases each). CDR1 and CDR2 (germline): DFQATT, SNEGSKA (reference sequence). Trimming took off 3 bases at V and 4 bases at J, with 18 bases between the two ends. The CDR3 consists of 16 residues.

In its sample, this clonotype was seen a few times. V and J are TRBV4-1 and TRBJ1-1; TRBD1 matches 8 bases. The CDR3 is 14 residues long. The germline V gene encodes CDR1 MGHRA and CDR2 YSYEKL. J was trimmed by 5 bases and V by 3 bases; bases with no gene match: 5. CDR3 sequence: CASSHGTGSTEAFF. The CDR3 region has the DNA TGCGCCAGCAGCCACGGGACAGGTTCTACTGAAGCTTTCTTT.

This clonotype is termed medium-sized. This rearrangement joins TRBV12-3 or TRBV12-4 to TRBJ2-2; D perhaps matches TRBD1 (5 bases). The CDR3 length is 11 residues. Trimming stripped 6 bases from V and 6 bases from J, with 5 bases between. The CDR3 sequence: CASSRAGELFF. CDR3 DNA: TGTGCCAGCAGCAGGGCCGGGGAGCTGTTTTTT.

This clonotype was observed a few times. The V gene is TRBV25-1, the J gene TRBJ2-3; D is undetermined. The CDR3 covers 14 residues. The ends were cut back, 7 bases at V and 2 bases at J, with 13 bases in the middle. From germline, CDR1 is MGHDK and CDR2 SYGVNS. CDR3 region: CASNPATFTDTQYF. The CDR3 coding sequence is TGTGCCAGCAACCCTGCGACCTTCACAGATACGCAGTATTTT. Full variable domain (remainder filled in from reference TRBV25-1 and TRBJ2-3): EADIYQTPRYLVIGTGKKITLECSQTMGHDKMYWYQQDPGMELHLIHYSYGVNSTEKGDLSSESTVSRIRTEHFPLTLESARPSHTSQYLCASNPATFTDTQYFGPGTRLTVL.

This clonotype was seen a few times. The CDR3 here is CSGNRGLRETQYF. The CDR3, as DNA: TGCAGCGGGAACAGGGGGCTTCGAGAGACCCAGTACTTC. This rearrangement joins TRBV29-1 to TRBJ2-5, with 9 positions matching TRBD1. The CDR3 contains 13 residues. Germline loops: CDR1 SQVTM, CDR2 ANQGSEA. Trimming cost V 7 bases and J 4 bases; bases outside gene matches: 7. Together with reference TRBV29-1 and TRBJ2-5, the CDR3 gives the full variable domain: SAVISQKPSRDICQRGTSLTIQCQVDSQVTMMFWYRQQPGQSLTLIATANQGSEATYESGFVIDKFPISRPNLTFSTLTVSNMSPEDSSIYLCSGNRGLRETQYFGPGTRLLVL.

In this sample, this clonotype turned up many times. The chain links TRBV5-1 to TRBJ2-7; the D gene is possibly TRBD1 (6 bases). This CDR3 is 14 amino acids long. V dropped 4 bases and J dropped 3 bases, with 14 bases sitting between them. CDR1 and CDR2 from the germline V gene are SGHRS and YFSETQ. The DNA of the CDR3 is TGCGCCAGCAGCCCGGATGGGGGCCGCTACGAGCAGTACTTC. It is translated as CASSPDGGRYEQYF.

The sample holds many counts of this clonotype. The chain uses TRBV12-3 or TRBV12-4 and TRBJ1-2; D not certain. This CDR3 region has 14 residues. V lost 0 bases and J 5 bases, leaving 10 bases between the germline ends. The CDR3 bases are TGTGCCAGCAGTTTAGCCTTTAAGCTTTATGGCTACACCTTC. Protein: CASSLAFKLYGYTF.

This clonotype was observed a few times. The V and J genes are TRBV7-7 and TRBJ2-7; 12 nucleotides align to TRBD2. Trimming at V came to 5 bases and at J to 8 bases, leaving 10 bases not matched to a gene. This CDR3 is 15 amino acids long. Germline V gene data show CDR1 as SSHAT and CDR2 as FNYEAQ (reference sequence). The CDR3 sequence is CASSPAASGRAQQYF. DNA for the CDR3: TGTGCCAGCAGCCCAGCGGCTAGCGGGAGGGCCCAGCAGTACTTC.

The chain carries TRBV12-3 or TRBV12-4 and TRBJ1-1, with no clear D. The CDR3 sequence is 12 residues long. Trimming pared 2 bases from V and 4 bases from J, leaving 5 bases between. CDR3 sequence (DNA): TGTGCCAGCAGTTTATGCCCCACTGAAGCTTTCTTT. Encoded protein: CASSLCPTEAFF.

This sequence joins TRBV10-3 and TRBJ1-2, with D hard to call. The CDR3 totals 12 residues. Looked up from germline, CDR1 is ENHRY and CDR2 is SYGVKD. Trimming took off 1 base at V and 8 bases at J, with 8 bases between the two ends. CDR3 amino acids: CAISELKDGYTF. DNA for the CDR3: TGTGCCATCAGTGAGTTGAAGGACGGCTACACCTTC.

V is TRBV6-5 and J is TRBJ2-2, with D possibly called TRBD1 or TRBD2 (7 bases each). This CDR3 comprises 14 residues. Trimming shortened V by 5 bases and J by 7 bases, and 14 bases separated the two germline ends. CDR1 MNHEY and CDR2 SVGAGI come from the germline V gene. The CDR3 loop is CASSRTGEGGELFF. CDR3 in DNA: TGTGCCAGCAGTCGCACAGGGGAGGGCGGGGAGCTGTTTTTT.

This clonotype showed up just a few times. The chain combines TRBV6-2 or TRBV6-3 with TRBJ1-5, with D possibly TRBD1 on 5 matching bases. The V gene's germline CDR1 is MNHEY and CDR2 SVGEGT. The CDR3 has 14 amino acids. V shed 8 bases and J shed 6 bases, with 17 bases lying between them. Written as DNA, the CDR3 is TGTGCCAGCGTAACCTCAGGGAGGCCTCAGCCCCAGCATTTT. Its protein is CASVTSGRPQPQHF.

This clonotype has just a few counts. The rearrangement links TRBV19 to TRBJ1-1; perhaps TRBD1 as D (5 bases). Germline lookup yields CDR1 LNHDA and CDR2 SQIVND (reference sequence). CDR3 length: 12 residues. The V and J ends lost 8 bases and 4 bases respectively, with 11 bases between them. In DNA, the CDR3 is TGTGCCAGTGGGGGGGAGGGCACTGAAGCTTTCTTT. Residues: CASGGEGTEAFF. Together with reference TRBV19 and TRBJ1-1, the CDR3 gives the full variable domain: DGGITQSPKYLFRKEGQNVTLSCEQNLNHDAMYWYRQDPGQGLRLIYYSQIVNDFQKGDIAEGYSVSREKKESFPLTVTSAQKNPTAFYLCASGGEGTEAFFGQGTRLTVV.

V is TRBV5-6 and J is TRBJ1-5; D uncertain. Deletions cut 0 bases from V and 6 bases from J, with 7 bases between. The CDR3 is 13 residues long. Per germline, CDR1 SGHDT and CDR2 YYEEEE. The CDR3 DNA reads TGTGCCAGCAGCTTGGGGACGATTCAGCCCCAGCATTTT. Residues: CASSLGTIQPQHF.

This clonotype occurred many times. J is TRBJ1-6 and V is TRBV12-3 or TRBV12-4, with D possibly being TRBD1 (5 bases). This CDR3 region has 16 residues. The V end lost 3 bases, the J end lost 6 bases, and 15 bases lay between the germline ends. CDR3 region: CASSLGPGGLNSPLHF. The CDR3 DNA follows: TGTGCCAGCAGTTTGGGACCGGGAGGGCTTAATTCACCCCTCCACTTT.